This entry lists 16 T cell receptor beta chains sequenced from one sample in a study of memory CD4+ T cells and cytomegalovirus serostatus. Single viable CD3+CD4+CD8-CD45RO+ cells were sorted as the memory CD4+ T cells. Profiling relied on immunoSEQ multiplex PCR, and the TCRdb table lists in-frame clones only, not all of them. The data show 65,000 to 95,000 clones, around 80% seen once. The specimen was memory CD4+ T cells from blood. These receptor sequences come from an adult in good health and CMV-seronegative.

This clone was detected a few times. This chain connects TRBV6-5 to TRBJ2-7; 11 bases line up with TRBD2. CDR1 MNHEY and CDR2 SVGAGI come from the germline V gene. With 6 bases clipped from V and 10 bases from J, the junction kept 8 bases outside the gene matches. The CDR3 covers 13 residues. CDR3 region: CASSPTSGVSQYF. Written as DNA, the CDR3 is TGTGCCAGCAGCCCGACTAGCGGGGTCTCACAGTACTTC.

This clone was seen a single time. The rearrangement links TRBV21-1 to TRBJ1-4. TRBV21-1 represents a pseudogene. The CDR3 contains 12 residues. The DNA for the CDR3 is TGTGCCAAAAGGGCTATTAATGAAAAACTGTTTTTT. This translates into CAKRAINEKLFF.

The chain uses TRBV7-3 and TRBJ1-1; D is uncertain. V was pared by 1 base and J by 7 bases, with 13 bases between. CDR1 is SGHTA and CDR2 is FQGTGA in the germline V gene. This CDR3 region has 14 residues. CDR3 protein: CASSLIPESSEAFF. The CDR3 nucleotides read TGTGCCAGCAGCTTAATTCCGGAAAGTAGTGAAGCTTTCTTT. The full variable domain, rest sourced from reference TRBV7-3 and TRBJ1-1, is GAGVSQTPSNKVTEKGKYVELRCDPISGHTALYWYRQSLGQGPEFLIYFQGTGAADDSGLPNDRFFAVRPEGSVSTLKIQRTERGDSAVYLCASSLIPESSEAFFGQGTRLTVV.

On this clone: A read error may account for a junction end that differs from germline. The J gene is TRBJ2-2, the V gene TRBV7-7; maybe TRBD2 (5 bases). This CDR3 region has 14 residues. CDR1 is SSHAT and CDR2 is FNYEAQ in the germline V gene (reference sequence). The CDR3 sequence: CASSLDGLGGELFF. CDR3 DNA sequence: TGTGCTAGCAGCTTAGACGGACTTGGCGGGGAGCTGTTTTTT.

The J gene is TRBJ1-2, the V gene TRBV6-5, with TRBD1 matching over 9 bases. Germline-derived CDR1 and CDR2 are MNHEY and SVGAGI. This CDR3 contains 16 residues. Unmatched junction bases numbered 13, after V lost 4 bases and J lost 7 bases. In DNA form, the CDR3 reads TGTGCCAGCAGTTCAACCGGGACAGGGAGATATGCTGGCTACACCTTC. This translates into CASSSTGTGRYAGYTF.

A single count supports this clone. This sequence joins TRBV7-2 and TRBJ2-7, with 8 bases lining up with TRBD2. J gave up 4 bases and V 8 bases, and 7 bases lay outside the gene matches. The CDR3 spans 13 residues. CDR1 and CDR2 (germline): SGHTA, FQGNSA. The CDR3 sequence: CASSASGGYEQYF. The CDR3 DNA sequence: TGTGCCAGCTCAGCCAGCGGGGGTTACGAGCAGTACTTC.

The chain joins TRBV10-3 to TRBJ2-5, with 9 bases matching TRBD1. The V gene's germline CDR1 is ENHRY and CDR2 SYGVKD. The CDR3 sequence is 13 residues long. Trimming took 10 bases from V and 1 from J; bases not matched to a gene: 4. For the CDR3, the DNA is TGTGCCACCAGGGGACAGGGCCAAGAGACCCAGTACTTC. Its translation is CATRGQGQETQYF.

This clone was found a few times. The chain joins TRBV30 to TRBJ1-1, with TRBD1 matching over 9 bases. The CDR3 length is 13 residues. CDR1 is GTSNPN, CDR2 SVGIG, per germline (reference sequence). The junction had 1 base not matched to a gene; V was cut back by 1 base and J by 4 bases. CDR3 coding DNA: TGTGCCTGGAGTGGGACAGGGGCCACTGAAGCTTTCTTT. This gives the protein CAWSGTGATEAFF.

V is TRBV25-1 and J is TRBJ1-2; 7 bases fit TRBD1. The V gene end was trimmed by 2 bases and the J gene end by 14 bases; junction bases not matched to a gene: 11. Germline-derived CDR1 and CDR2 are MGHDK and SYGVNS. CDR3 length equals 13 residues. The CDR3 coding sequence is TGTGCCAGCAGTGAAGCAGGGGGGGTTAAGGGGACCTTC. Amino acids: CASSEAGGVKGTF.

A single count supports this clone. V gene TRBV11-1 combines with J gene TRBJ1-5, with D tentatively TRBD1 (6 bases). Per germline, CDR1 SGHAT and CDR2 FQDESV (reference sequence). The CDR3 extends over 15 amino acids. The V end lost 6 bases, the J end lost 3 bases, and 15 bases lay between the germline ends. CDR3 sequence reads: CASSLGGGLNQPQHF. In nucleotides, the CDR3 is TGTGCCAGCAGTCTCGGGGGGGGCCTCAATCAGCCCCAGCATTTT.

The chain recombines TRBV27 with TRBJ2-5, with 14 bases matching TRBD2. Germline V gene data show CDR1 as MNHEY and CDR2 as SMNVEV (reference sequence). Trimming removed 6 bases from V and 5 bases from J; junction bases left unmatched: 8. This CDR3 contains 16 residues. The CDR3 DNA sequence: TGTGCCAGCAGCCCTAGGACTAGCGGGGGGAGGGAGACCCAGTACTTC. This encodes CASSPRTSGGRETQYF.

This clone turned up a few times. V usage is TRBV28 and J usage is TRBJ1-6; TRBD1 aligns across 7 bases. Trimming took 3 bases from V and 9 from J; bases not matched to a gene: 8. In germline, CDR1 is MDHEN, CDR2 SYDVKM. This CDR3 comprises 15 residues. The CDR3 loop reads CASSLLQGGISPLHF. The CDR3 DNA reads TGTGCCAGCAGTTTGTTGCAGGGGGGAATTTCACCCCTCCACTTT.

V and J are TRBV5-4 and TRBJ2-5; possible D gene TRBD2, 5 bases. V shed 3 bases and J shed 4 bases, with 10 bases lying between them. The CDR3 is 13 amino acids. The germline V gene encodes CDR1 SGHNT and CDR2 YYREEE (reference sequence). The CDR3 nucleotides read TGTGCCAGCAGCTCCCTAGCTCCAGAGACCCAGTACTTC. Translated: CASSSLAPETQYF.

The chain employs TRBV10-3 and TRBJ2-3; TRBD1 might be the D (6 bases). Per germline, CDR1 ENHRY and CDR2 SYGVKD. The CDR3 is 14 residues long. V was clipped by 3 bases and J by 2 bases, with 9 bases between them. The CDR3 sequence: CAISEWTDTDTQYF. CDR3 DNA: TGTGCCATCAGTGAATGGACAGACACAGATACGCAGTATTTT.

The chain uses TRBV7-3 and TRBJ2-5; D may be TRBD1 or TRBD2 (5 bases each). The V end was cut by 5 bases, the J end by 0 bases, with 13 bases between. Germline V gives CDR1 SGHTA, CDR2 FQGTGA. This CDR3 is built from 15 residues. The CDR3 DNA follows: TGTGCCAGCAGCCCGGGGCTAGAAGACCAAGAGACCCAGTACTTC. Translated: CASSPGLEDQETQYF. Full variable domain (rest looked up from reference TRBV7-3 and TRBJ2-5): GAGVSQTPSNKVTEKGKYVELRCDPISGHTALYWYRQSLGQGPEFLIYFQGTGAADDSGLPNDRFFAVRPEGSVSTLKIQRTERGDSAVYLCASSPGLEDQETQYFGPGTRLLVL.

The rearrangement links TRBV11-2 to TRBJ2-2; 9 positions agree with TRBD1. This CDR3 contains 15 residues. V was clipped by 4 bases and J by 6 bases; unmatched bases: 6. The germline CDR1 and CDR2 sequences are SGHAT and FQNNGV. CDR3 nucleotide sequence: TGTGCCAGCAGCTGGGGGACAGGGTCCCCCGGGGAGCTGTTTTTT. Its protein product is CASSWGTGSPGELFF.